This T cell receptor (beta chain) was documented in a study of CD8 T cells in Susac syndrome. Study-wide context: Patients with Susac syndrome were therapy-naive, on corticosteroids, or on intravenous immunoglobulin alone at the time that blood was drawn.

Random hexamers were used to reverse transcribe about 0.5 to 1 ug of RNA. The method of amplification for TCR beta CDR3 was immunoSEQ multiplex PCR, covering 54 Vbeta and 13 Jbeta. A single record per CDR3 protein comes from TCRdb applying MiXCR to the immunoSEQ multiplex PCR reads. Of hundreds of thousands of distinct CDR3 sequences in the sample, about 95% were seen once. This CDR3 spans 17 amino acids. Looked up from germline, CDR1 is GTSNPN and CDR2 is SVGIG (reference sequence). V lost 0 bases and J lost 6; bases outside the gene matches: 12. Comment on this clonotype: Its antigen is undetermined.

Findings and limits, study-wide: No clonal expansion appeared among CD4+ T cells in Susac patients.

Sequenced: CD4+ T cells from PBMCs. The chain employs TRBV30 and TRBJ2-3, with TRBD2 matching over 10 bases. The sequence derives from a human donor with Susac syndrome. In DNA, the CDR3 is TGTGCCTGGAGTGTACGAAGGACTAGCGGCAAACCTGATACGCAGTATTTT. Translating it yields CAWSVRRTSGKPDTQYF.